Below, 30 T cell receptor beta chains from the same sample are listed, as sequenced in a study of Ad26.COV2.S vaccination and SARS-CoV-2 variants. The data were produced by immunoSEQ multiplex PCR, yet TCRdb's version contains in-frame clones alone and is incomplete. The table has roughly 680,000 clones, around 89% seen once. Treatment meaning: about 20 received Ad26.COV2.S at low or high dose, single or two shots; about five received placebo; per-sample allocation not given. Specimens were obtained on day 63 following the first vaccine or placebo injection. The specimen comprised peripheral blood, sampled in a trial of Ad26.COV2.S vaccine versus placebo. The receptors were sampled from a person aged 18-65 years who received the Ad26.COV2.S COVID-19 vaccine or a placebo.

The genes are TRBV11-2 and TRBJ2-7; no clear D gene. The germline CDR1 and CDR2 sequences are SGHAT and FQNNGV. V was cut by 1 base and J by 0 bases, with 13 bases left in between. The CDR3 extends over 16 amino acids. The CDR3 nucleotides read TGTGCCAGCAGCTTAGTTAATTTGACGGGCTCCTACGAGCAGTACTTC. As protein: CASSLVNLTGSYEQYF.

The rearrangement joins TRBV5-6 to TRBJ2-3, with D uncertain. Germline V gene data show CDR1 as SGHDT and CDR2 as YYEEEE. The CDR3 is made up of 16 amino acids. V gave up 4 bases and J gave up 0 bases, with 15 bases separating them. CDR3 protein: CASSPFGIASTDTQYF. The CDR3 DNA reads TGTGCCAGCAGCCCCTTTGGGATAGCTAGCACAGATACGCAGTATTTT.

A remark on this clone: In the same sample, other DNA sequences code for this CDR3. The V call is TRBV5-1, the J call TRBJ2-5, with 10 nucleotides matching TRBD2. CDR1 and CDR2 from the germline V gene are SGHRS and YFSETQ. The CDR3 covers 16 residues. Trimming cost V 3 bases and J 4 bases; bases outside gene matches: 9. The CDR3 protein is CASSSDLAGGGETQYF. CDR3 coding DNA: TGCGCCAGCAGCTCCGATTTAGCGGGGGGAGGAGAGACCCAGTACTTC.

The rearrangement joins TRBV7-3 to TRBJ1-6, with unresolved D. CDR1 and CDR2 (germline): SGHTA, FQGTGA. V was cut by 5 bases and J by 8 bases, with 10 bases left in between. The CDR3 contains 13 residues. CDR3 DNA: TGTGCCAGCAGCCCCACATTGCATTCACCCCTCCACTTT. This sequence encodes CASSPTLHSPLHF.

CDR3 sequence: CGDSWETRGAHQETQYF. In nucleotides, the CDR3 is TGTGGCGACAGCTGGGAGACTAGAGGGGCCCACCAAGAGACCCAGTACTTC. The chain links TRBV9 to TRBJ2-5; D is perhaps TRBD2 (6 bases). Germline assignment: CDR1 SGDLS and CDR2 YYNGEE. This CDR3 is 17 amino acids long.

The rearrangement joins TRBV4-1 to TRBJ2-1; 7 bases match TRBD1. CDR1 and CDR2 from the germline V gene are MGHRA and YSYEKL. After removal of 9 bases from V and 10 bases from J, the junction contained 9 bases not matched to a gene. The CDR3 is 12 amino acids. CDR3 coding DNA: TGCGCCAGTAGACAGGGCGAAGGGGAGCAGTTCTTC. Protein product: CASRQGEGEQFF.

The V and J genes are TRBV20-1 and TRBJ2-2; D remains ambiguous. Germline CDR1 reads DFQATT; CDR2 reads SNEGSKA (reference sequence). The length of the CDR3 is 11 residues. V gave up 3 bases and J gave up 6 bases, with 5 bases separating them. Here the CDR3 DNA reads TGCAGTGCTAGTAAGGCCGGGGAGCTGTTTTTT. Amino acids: CSASKAGELFF.

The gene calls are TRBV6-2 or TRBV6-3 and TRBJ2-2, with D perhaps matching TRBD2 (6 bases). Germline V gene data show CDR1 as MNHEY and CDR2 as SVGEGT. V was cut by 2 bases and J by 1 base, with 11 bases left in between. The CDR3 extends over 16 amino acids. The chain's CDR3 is CASSYGGIRNTGELFF. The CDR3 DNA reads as TGTGCCAGCAGTTACGGCGGGATTAGGAACACCGGGGAGCTGTTTTTT.

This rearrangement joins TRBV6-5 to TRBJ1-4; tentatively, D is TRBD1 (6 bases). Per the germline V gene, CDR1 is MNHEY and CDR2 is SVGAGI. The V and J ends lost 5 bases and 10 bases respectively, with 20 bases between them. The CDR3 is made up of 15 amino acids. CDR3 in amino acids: CASSNNDRYSGKLFF. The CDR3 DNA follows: TGTGCCAGCAGTAACAACGACAGGTACTCTGGAAAACTGTTTTTT.

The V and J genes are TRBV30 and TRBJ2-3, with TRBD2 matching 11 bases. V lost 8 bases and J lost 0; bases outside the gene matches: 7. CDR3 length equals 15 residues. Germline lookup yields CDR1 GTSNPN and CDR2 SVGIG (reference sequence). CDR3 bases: TGTGCCGGGGGCCTAGCGGGGGGCAGCACAGATACGCAGTATTTT. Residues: CAGGLAGGSTDTQYF.

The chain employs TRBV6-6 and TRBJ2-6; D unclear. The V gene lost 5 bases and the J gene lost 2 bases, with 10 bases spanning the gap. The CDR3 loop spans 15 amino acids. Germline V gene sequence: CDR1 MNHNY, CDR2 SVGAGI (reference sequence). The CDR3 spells CASSPQTTGANVLTF. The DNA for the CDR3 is TGTGCCAGCAGTCCCCAGACGACTGGGGCCAACGTCCTGACTTTC.

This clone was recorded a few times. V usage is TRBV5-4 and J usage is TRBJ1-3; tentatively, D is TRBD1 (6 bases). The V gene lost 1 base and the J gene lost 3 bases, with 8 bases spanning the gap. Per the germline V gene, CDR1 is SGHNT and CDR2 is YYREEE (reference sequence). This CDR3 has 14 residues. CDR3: CASSLYRDGNTIYF. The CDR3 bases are TGTGCCAGCAGCTTGTACAGGGATGGAAACACCATATATTTT. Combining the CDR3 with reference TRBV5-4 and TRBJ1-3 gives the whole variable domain ETGVTQSPTHLIKTRGQQVTLRCSSQSGHNTVSWYQQALGQGPQFIFQYYREEENGRGNFPPRFSGLQFPNYSSELNVNALELDDSALYLCASSLYRDGNTIYFGEGSWLTVV.

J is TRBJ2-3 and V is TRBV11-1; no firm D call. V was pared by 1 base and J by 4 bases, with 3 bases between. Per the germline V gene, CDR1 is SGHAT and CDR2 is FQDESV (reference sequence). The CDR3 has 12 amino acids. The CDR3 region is CASSLVSDTQYF. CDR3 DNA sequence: TGTGCCAGCAGCTTAGTCTCAGATACGCAGTATTTT.

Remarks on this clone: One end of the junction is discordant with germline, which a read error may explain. The CDR3 is CATSDHWSYRHF. For the CDR3, the DNA is TGTGCCACCAGTGACCATTGGAGTTACCGCCACTTC. The chain recombines TRBV24-1 with TRBJ2-7; D is unclear. Per the germline V gene, CDR1 is KGHDR and CDR2 is SFDVKD. CDR3 length: 12 amino acids.

The CDR3 here is CASSQDTSGQGELFF. CDR3 DNA sequence: TGCGCCAGCAGCCAAGACACTAGCGGCCAAGGGGAGCTGTTTTTT. The chain is built from TRBV4-3 and TRBJ2-2, with TRBD2 matching 8 bases. Germline V gene lookup returns CDR1 LGHNA and CDR2 YSLEER. Trimming took 0 bases from V and 8 from J; bases not matched to a gene: 5. The CDR3 has 15 residues.

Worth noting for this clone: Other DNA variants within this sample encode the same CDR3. Written as DNA, the CDR3 is TGCGCCAGCAGCTTGGGATACGAGCAGTACTTC. This sequence encodes CASSLGYEQYF. The chain carries TRBV5-1 and TRBJ2-7, with unresolved D. The germline CDR1 and CDR2 sequences are SGHRS and YFSETQ. Trimming stripped 0 bases from V and 4 bases from J, with 2 bases between. This CDR3 has 11 amino acids.

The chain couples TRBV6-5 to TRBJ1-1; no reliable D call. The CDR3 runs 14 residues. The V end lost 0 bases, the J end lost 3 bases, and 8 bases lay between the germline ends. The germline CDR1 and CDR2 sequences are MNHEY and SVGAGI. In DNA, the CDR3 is TGTGCCAGCAGTTACTCTGGCGGGGACACTGAAGCTTTCTTT. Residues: CASSYSGGDTEAFF.

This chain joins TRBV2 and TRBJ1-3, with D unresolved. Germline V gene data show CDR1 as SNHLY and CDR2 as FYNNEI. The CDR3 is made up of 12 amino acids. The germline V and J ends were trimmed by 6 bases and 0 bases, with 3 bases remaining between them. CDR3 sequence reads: CASRSSGNTIYF. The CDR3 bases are TGTGCCAGCAGGAGCTCTGGAAACACCATATATTTT.

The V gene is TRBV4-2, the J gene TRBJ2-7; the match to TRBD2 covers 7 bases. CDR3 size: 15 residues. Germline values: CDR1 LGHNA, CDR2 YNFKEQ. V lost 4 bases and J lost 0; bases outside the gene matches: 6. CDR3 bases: TGTGCCAGCAGCCGGCTAGCGGAGGCCTCCTACGAGCAGTACTTC. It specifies CASSRLAEASYEQYF.

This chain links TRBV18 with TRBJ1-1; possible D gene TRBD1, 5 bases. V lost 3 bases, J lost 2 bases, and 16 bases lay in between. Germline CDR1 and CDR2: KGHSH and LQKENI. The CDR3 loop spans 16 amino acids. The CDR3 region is CASSPQGFGTNTEAFF. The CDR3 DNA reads TGTGCCAGCTCACCCCAAGGATTCGGGACCAACACTGAAGCTTTCTTT. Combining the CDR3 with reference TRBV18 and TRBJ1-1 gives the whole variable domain NAGVMQNPRHLVRRRGQEARLRCSPMKGHSHVYWYRQLPEEGLKFMVYLQKENIIDESGMPKERFSAEFPKEGPSILRIQQVVRGDSAAYFCASSPQGFGTNTEAFFGQGTRLTVV.

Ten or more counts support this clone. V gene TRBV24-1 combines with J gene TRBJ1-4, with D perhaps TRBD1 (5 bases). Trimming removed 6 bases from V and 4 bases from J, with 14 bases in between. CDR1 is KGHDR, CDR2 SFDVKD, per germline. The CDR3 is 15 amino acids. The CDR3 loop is CATSNSGGINEKLFF. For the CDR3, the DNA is TGTGCCACCAGTAACTCCGGGGGAATTAATGAAAAACTGTTTTTT.

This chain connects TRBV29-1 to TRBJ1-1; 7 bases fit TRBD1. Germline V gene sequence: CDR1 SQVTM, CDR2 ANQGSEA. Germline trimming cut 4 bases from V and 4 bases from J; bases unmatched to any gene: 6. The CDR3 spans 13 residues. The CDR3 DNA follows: TGCAGCGTTGCCCACAGGGGTGGCACTGAAGCTTTCTTT. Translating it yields CSVAHRGGTEAFF.

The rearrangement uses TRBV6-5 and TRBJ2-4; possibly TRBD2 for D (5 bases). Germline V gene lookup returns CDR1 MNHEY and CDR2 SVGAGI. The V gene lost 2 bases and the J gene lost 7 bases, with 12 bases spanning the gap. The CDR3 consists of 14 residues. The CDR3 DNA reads TGTGCCAGCAGTTACAGCTCCGGGGTGAACATTCAGTACTTC. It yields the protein CASSYSSGVNIQYF.

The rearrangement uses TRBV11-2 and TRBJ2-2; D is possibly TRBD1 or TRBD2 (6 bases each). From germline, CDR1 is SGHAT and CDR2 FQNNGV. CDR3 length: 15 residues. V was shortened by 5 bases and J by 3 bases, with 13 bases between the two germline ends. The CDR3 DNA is TGTGCCAGCAGCCGGTGGGGGGCAGACACCGGGGAGCTGTTTTTT. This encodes CASSRWGADTGELFF.

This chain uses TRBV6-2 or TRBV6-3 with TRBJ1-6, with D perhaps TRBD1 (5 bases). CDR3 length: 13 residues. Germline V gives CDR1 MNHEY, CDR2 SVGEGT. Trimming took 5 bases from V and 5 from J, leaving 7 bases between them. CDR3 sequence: CASSRQNNSPLHF. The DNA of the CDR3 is TGTGCCAGCAGTCGACAGAATAATTCACCCCTCCACTTT.

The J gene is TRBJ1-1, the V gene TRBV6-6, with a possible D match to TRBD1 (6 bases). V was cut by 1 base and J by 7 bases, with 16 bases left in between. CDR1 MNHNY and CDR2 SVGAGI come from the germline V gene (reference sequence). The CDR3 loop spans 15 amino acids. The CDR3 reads CASSYCGTPKGEAFF. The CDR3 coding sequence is TGTGCCAGCAGTTACTGTGGGACACCAAAGGGTGAAGCTTTCTTT.

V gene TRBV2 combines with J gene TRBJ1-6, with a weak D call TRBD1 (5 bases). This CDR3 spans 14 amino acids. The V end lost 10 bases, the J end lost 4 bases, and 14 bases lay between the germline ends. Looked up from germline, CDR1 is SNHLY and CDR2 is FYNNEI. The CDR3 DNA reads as TGTGCCACGTCACGGGACCGATATAATTCACCCCTCCACTTT. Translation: CATSRDRYNSPLHF.

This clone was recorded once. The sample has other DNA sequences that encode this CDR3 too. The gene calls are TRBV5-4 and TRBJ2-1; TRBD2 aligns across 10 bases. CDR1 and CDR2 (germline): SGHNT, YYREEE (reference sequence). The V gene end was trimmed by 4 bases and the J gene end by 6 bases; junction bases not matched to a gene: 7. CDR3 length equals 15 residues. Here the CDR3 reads CASSPGLAEINEQFF. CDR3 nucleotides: TGTGCCAGCAGCCCCGGACTAGCGGAAATCAATGAGCAGTTCTTC.

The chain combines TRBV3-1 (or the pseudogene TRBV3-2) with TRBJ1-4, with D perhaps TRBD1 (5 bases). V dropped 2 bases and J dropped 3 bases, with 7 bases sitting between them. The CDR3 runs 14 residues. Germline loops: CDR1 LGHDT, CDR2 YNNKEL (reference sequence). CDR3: CASSQRGPNEKLFF. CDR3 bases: TGTGCCAGCAGCCAAAGGGGACCTAATGAAAAACTGTTTTTT.

The CDR3 sequence: CASSVDRGSPTDTQYF. The CDR3 nucleotides are TGTGCCAGCAGCGTAGACAGGGGGTCCCCCACAGATACGCAGTATTTT. The V gene is TRBV9, the J gene TRBJ2-3, with 8 nucleotides matching TRBD1. Trimming took 0 bases from V and 2 from J; bases not matched to a gene: 5. Germline V gene sequence: CDR1 SGDLS, CDR2 YYNGEE. The CDR3 consists of 16 residues.